The 19 T cell receptor beta chains given below trace back to one sample, sequenced in a study of somatic mutations in cytotoxic T cells in rheumatoid arthritis. TCRdb's copy holds only in-frame clones and misses some; the assay was immunoSEQ multiplex PCR. The sample lists 20,000 or so clones, about 80% occurring once. Sequencing was carried out using CD8+ T cells sorted from blood. The receptors originated from an adult with rheumatoid arthritis.

This rearrangement joins TRBV27 to TRBJ1-4; D unresolved. The CDR3 runs 13 residues. V lost 4 bases and J lost 7, with 10 bases in between. Germline V lookup: CDR1 MNHEY, CDR2 SMNVEV (reference sequence). The CDR3 region has the DNA TGTGCCAGCAGTTCGGGCTCTCCTGAAAAACTGTTTTTT. Its translation is CASSSGSPEKLFF. Based on the CDR3 plus reference TRBV27 and TRBJ1-4, the full variable domain is EAQVTQNPRYLITVTGKKLTVTCSQNMNHEYMSWYRQDPGLGLRQIYYSMNVEVTDKGDVPEGYKVSRKEKRNFPLILESPSPNQTSLYFCASSSGSPEKLFFGSGTQLSVL.

The genes are TRBV5-1 and TRBJ2-3; weak D call: TRBD2 (6 bases). Per the germline V gene, CDR1 is SGHRS and CDR2 is YFSETQ. The ends were cut back, 2 bases at V and 1 base at J, with 11 bases in the middle. This CDR3 has 15 amino acids. The DNA for the CDR3 is TGCGCCAGCAGCTTAGCGATAGCGGGCACAGATACGCAGTATTTT. Amino acids: CASSLAIAGTDTQYF.

This clone was recorded only once. This chain connects TRBV4-1 to TRBJ2-1, with 8 positions matching TRBD1. Germline CDR1 is MGHRA and CDR2 is YSYEKL. The V segment lost 3 bases and the J segment 7 bases; nucleotides outside the gene matches: 5. This CDR3 region has 14 residues. The CDR3 region is CASSHSQGGNEQFF. The CDR3 region has the DNA TGCGCCAGCAGCCACTCACAGGGGGGTAATGAGCAGTTCTTC.

CDR3 loop: CASSPRTGVYEQYF. The DNA of the CDR3 is TGTGCCAGCAGCCCACGGACAGGAGTTTACGAGCAGTACTTC. V gene TRBV9 combines with J gene TRBJ2-7, with 7 bases identical to TRBD1. The CDR3 consists of 14 residues. The V and J ends lost 4 bases and 4 bases, in that order; junction bases with no gene match: 8. Germline CDR1 and CDR2: SGDLS and YYNGEE. The variable domain in full, completed from reference TRBV9 and TRBJ2-7, reads DSGVTQTPKHLITATGQRVTLRCSPRSGDLSVYWYQQSLDQGLQFLIQYYNGEERAKGNILERFSAQQFPDLHSELNLSSLELGDSALYFCASSPRTGVYEQYFGPGTRLTVT.

The V call is TRBV15, the J call TRBJ2-3; D perhaps matches TRBD2 (5 bases). Trimming removed 3 bases from V and 0 bases from J, with 16 bases in between. In germline, CDR1 is LNHNV, CDR2 YYDKDF (reference sequence). The CDR3 is 17 amino acids. CDR3 region: CATSRDERTSSTDTQYF. The CDR3 DNA reads TGTGCCACCAGCAGGGATGAGCGGACCTCTAGCACAGATACGCAGTATTTT.

There are a few counts of this clone. The chain has TRBV11-2 and TRBJ2-7; D uncertain. From germline, CDR1 is SGHAT and CDR2 FQNNGV. V lost 1 base to trimming and J lost 2 bases, with 12 bases between them. CDR3 length equals 15 residues. CDR3 amino acids: CASSLGAGQPYEQYF. The CDR3 DNA sequence: TGTGCCAGCAGCTTAGGGGCTGGGCAGCCCTACGAGCAGTACTTC.

V usage is TRBV4-3 and J usage is TRBJ1-4; D possibly corresponds to TRBD1 (5 bases). V was shortened by 0 bases and J by 6 bases, with 11 bases between the two germline ends. In germline, CDR1 is LGHNA, CDR2 YSLEER. The CDR3 has 15 amino acids. CDR3 region: CASSQEARVDEKLFF. Written as DNA, the CDR3 is TGCGCCAGCAGCCAAGAAGCCAGGGTGGATGAAAAACTGTTTTTT.

The chain is built from TRBV4-3 and TRBJ2-3; 14 nucleotides agree with TRBD2. The J segment lost 3 bases and the V segment lost 0 bases, leaving 5 bases of the junction unmatched. The CDR3 is 18 amino acids. The germline V gene has CDR1 LGHNA and CDR2 YSLEER. CDR3 nucleotide sequence: TGCGCCAGCAGCCAAGAAACGACTAGCGGGGGGGCAACAGATACGCAGTATTTT. This gives the protein CASSQETTSGGATDTQYF.

J is TRBJ2-5 and V is TRBV27, with 8 bases aligning to TRBD2. The V and J ends lost 4 bases and 2 bases, in that order; junction bases with no gene match: 3. The CDR3 covers 14 residues. Looked up from germline, CDR1 is MNHEY and CDR2 is SMNVEV (reference sequence). CDR3 amino acids: CASSYSGMQETQYF. CDR3 DNA sequence: TGTGCCAGCAGTTATAGCGGGATGCAAGAGACCCAGTACTTC.

The rearrangement joins TRBV7-6 to TRBJ2-7; D might be TRBD2 (6 bases). CDR3 length: 14 residues. From germline, CDR1 is SGHVS and CDR2 FNYEAQ. The V and J ends lost 5 bases and 2 bases respectively, with 13 bases between them. CDR3 sequence reads: CASSPGDFPYEQYF. The CDR3 nucleotides are TGTGCCAGCAGCCCCGGGGACTTCCCCTACGAGCAGTACTTC.

V gene TRBV2 combines with J gene TRBJ1-2; D is uncertain. V shed 3 bases and J shed 3 bases, with 8 bases lying between them. Germline V lookup: CDR1 SNHLY, CDR2 FYNNEI. The CDR3 has 13 amino acids. The CDR3: CASSDERDYGYTF. CDR3 bases: TGTGCCAGCAGTGATGAGAGGGACTATGGCTACACCTTC.

The rearrangement joins TRBV27 to TRBJ2-7, with D possibly matching TRBD1 (5 bases). The CDR3 loop spans 10 amino acids. From germline, CDR1 is MNHEY and CDR2 SMNVEV (reference sequence). CDR3 DNA: TGTGTTGTGCAGGGAATCGAGCAGTACTTC. Translating it yields CVVQGIEQYF.

The chain employs TRBV6-1 and TRBJ2-1, with TRBD1 as a possible D gene (8 bases). From germline, CDR1 is MNHNS and CDR2 SASEGT. CDR3 length equals 15 residues. V dropped 6 bases and J dropped 9 bases, with 21 bases sitting between them. CDR3 nucleotide sequence: TGTGCCAGCAGGGGGGGGCGGACAGGGTTATCTGAGCAGTTCTTC. Encoded protein: CASRGGRTGLSEQFF.

This chain connects TRBV6-1 to TRBJ1-6; D may be TRBD1 (5 bases). The CDR3 loop spans 18 amino acids. Trimming took 3 bases from V and 2 from J, leaving 17 bases between them. Germline V gene data show CDR1 as MNHNS and CDR2 as SASEGT. As DNA, the CDR3 is TGTGCCAGCAGTGAGAGCGCCACCGGGACGGCCTATAATTCACCCCTCCACTTT. Amino acid sequence: CASSESATGTAYNSPLHF.

The chain joins TRBV27 to TRBJ1-5; 7 bases agree with TRBD1. The germline CDR1 and CDR2 sequences are MNHEY and SMNVEV (reference sequence). The CDR3 contains 14 residues. Losses at the gene ends were 4 bases for V and 3 bases for J; bases not matched to a gene: 3. In DNA form, the CDR3 reads TGTGCCAGCAGTTCCACAGGGGTCAATCAGCCCCAGCATTTT. Its protein is CASSSTGVNQPQHF.

V and J are TRBV10-1 and TRBJ1-1, with 10 bases that match TRBD1. The V and J ends lost 5 bases and 4 bases, in that order; junction bases with no gene match: 13. CDR3 length: 17 amino acids. CDR1 and CDR2 from the germline V gene are WNHNN and SYGVQD (reference sequence). CDR3 in amino acids: CASSFRGQGDIGTEAFF. In nucleotides, the CDR3 is TGCGCCAGCAGTTTCCGAGGACAGGGGGATATAGGCACTGAAGCTTTCTTT.

By its share, this clone is medium-sized. The chain is built from TRBV5-6 and TRBJ2-7; D uncertain. Germline values: CDR1 SGHDT, CDR2 YYEEEE. The V gene lost 2 bases and the J gene lost 6 bases, with 6 bases spanning the gap. This CDR3 contains 11 residues. The CDR3 sequence: CASSFSIEQYF. DNA for the CDR3: TGTGCCAGCAGCTTCAGTATCGAGCAGTACTTC.

The V call is TRBV27, the J call TRBJ2-2, with D hard to call. The V and J ends lost 1 base and 6 bases respectively, with 12 bases between them. Germline values: CDR1 MNHEY, CDR2 SMNVEV (reference sequence). This CDR3 is built from 15 residues. Here the CDR3 reads CASSLFQVESGELFF. In DNA, the CDR3 is TGTGCCAGCAGTTTATTCCAGGTGGAGTCCGGGGAGCTGTTTTTT.

The genes are TRBV18 and TRBJ2-2; D call uncertain. Per the germline V gene, CDR1 is KGHSH and CDR2 is LQKENI. The CDR3 sequence is 15 residues long. The V and J ends lost 3 bases and 4 bases respectively, with 12 bases between them. This chain's CDR3 is CASSPADDPTGELFF. In DNA, the CDR3 is TGTGCCAGCTCACCGGCGGATGATCCCACCGGGGAGCTGTTTTTT.